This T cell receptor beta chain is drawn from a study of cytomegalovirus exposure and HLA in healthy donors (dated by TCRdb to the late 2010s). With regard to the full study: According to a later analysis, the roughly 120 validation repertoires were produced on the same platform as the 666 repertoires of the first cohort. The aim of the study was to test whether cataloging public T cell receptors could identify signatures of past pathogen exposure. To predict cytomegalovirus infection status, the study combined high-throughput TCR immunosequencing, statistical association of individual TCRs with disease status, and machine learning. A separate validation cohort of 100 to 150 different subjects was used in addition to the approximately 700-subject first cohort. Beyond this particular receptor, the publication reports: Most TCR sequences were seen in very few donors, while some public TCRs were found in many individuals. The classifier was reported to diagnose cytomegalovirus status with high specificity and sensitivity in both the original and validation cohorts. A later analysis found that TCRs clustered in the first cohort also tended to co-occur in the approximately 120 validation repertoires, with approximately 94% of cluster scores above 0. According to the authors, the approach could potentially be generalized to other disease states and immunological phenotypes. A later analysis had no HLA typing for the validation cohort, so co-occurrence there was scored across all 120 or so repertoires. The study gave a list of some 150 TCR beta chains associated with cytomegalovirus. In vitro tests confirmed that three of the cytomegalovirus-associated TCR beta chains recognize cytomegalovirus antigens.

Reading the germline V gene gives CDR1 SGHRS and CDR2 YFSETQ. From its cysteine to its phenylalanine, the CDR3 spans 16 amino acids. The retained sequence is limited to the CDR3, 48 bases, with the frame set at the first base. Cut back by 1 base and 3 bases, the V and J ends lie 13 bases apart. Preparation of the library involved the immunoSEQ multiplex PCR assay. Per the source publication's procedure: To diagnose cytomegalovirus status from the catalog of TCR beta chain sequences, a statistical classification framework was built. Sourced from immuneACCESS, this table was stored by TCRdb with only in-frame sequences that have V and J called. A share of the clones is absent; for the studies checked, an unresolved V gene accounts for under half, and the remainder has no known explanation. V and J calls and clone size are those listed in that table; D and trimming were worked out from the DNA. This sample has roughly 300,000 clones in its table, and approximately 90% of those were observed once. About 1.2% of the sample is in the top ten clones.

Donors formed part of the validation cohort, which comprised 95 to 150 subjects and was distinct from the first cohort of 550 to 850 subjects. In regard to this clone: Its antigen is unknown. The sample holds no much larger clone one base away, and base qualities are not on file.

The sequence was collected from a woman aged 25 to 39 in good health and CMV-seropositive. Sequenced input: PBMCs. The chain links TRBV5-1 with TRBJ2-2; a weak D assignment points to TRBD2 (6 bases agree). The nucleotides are TGCGCCAGCAGCTTGTCCCGGGAGCGGGACACCGGGGAGCTGTTTTTT. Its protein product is CASSLSRERDTGELFF.